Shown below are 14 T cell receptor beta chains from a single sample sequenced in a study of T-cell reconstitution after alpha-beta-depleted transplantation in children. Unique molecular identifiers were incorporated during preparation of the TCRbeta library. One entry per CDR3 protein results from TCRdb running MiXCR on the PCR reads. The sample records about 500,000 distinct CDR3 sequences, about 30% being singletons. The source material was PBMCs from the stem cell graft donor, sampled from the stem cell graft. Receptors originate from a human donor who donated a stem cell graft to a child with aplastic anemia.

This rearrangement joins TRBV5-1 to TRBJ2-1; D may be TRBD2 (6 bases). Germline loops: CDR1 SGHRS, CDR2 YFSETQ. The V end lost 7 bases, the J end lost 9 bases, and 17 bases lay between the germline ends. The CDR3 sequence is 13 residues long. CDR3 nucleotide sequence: TGCGCCAGCGAAGCTGTTTCGGGGGTTGAGCAGTTCTTC. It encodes CASEAVSGVEQFF. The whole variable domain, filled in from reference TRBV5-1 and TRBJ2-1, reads KAGVTQTPRYLIKTRGQQVTLSCSPISGHRSVSWYQQTPGQGLQFLFEYFSETQRNKGNFPGRFSGRQFSNSRSEMNVSTLELGDSALYLCASEAVSGVEQFFGPGTRLTVL.

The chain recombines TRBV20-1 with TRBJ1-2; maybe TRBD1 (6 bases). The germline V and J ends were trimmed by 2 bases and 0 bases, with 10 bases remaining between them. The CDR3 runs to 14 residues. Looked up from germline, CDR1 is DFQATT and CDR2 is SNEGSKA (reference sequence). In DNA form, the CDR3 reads TGCAGTGCTAGAAGACAGGCTACTAACTATGGCTACACCTTC. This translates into CSARRQATNYGYTF.

CDR3 DNA sequence: TGTGCCAGCAGGACCACAGGGGCCGTAAGCGGGAACTCCTACAATGAGCAGTTCTTC. Translating it yields CASRTTGAVSGNSYNEQFF. The V gene is TRBV2, the J gene TRBJ2-1; D assignment may be TRBD1 or TRBD2 (7 bases each). This CDR3 contains 19 residues. The germline CDR1 and CDR2 sequences are SNHLY and FYNNEI. Trimming shortened V by 6 bases and J by 0 bases, and 24 bases separated the two germline ends.

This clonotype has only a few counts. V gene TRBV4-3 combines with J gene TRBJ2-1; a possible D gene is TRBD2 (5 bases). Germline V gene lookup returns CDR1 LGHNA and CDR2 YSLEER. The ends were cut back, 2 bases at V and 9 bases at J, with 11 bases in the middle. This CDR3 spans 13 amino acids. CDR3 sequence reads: CASSQHSVSEQFF. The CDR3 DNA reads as TGCGCCAGCAGCCAACATAGCGTCAGTGAGCAGTTCTTC.

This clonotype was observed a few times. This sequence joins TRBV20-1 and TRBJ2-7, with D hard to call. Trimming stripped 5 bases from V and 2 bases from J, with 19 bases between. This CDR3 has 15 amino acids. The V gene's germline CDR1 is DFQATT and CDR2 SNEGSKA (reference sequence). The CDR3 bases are TGCAGTGCTCACCCAAGAAGGCCCACCACCTACGAGCAGTACTTC. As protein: CSAHPRRPTTYEQYF.

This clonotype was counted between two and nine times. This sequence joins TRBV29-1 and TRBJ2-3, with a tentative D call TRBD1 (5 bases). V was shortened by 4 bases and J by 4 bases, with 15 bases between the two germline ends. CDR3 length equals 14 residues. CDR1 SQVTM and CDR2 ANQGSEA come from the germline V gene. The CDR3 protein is CSVGWQGPPDTQYF. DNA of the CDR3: TGCAGCGTTGGTTGGCAGGGCCCCCCAGATACGCAGTATTTT.

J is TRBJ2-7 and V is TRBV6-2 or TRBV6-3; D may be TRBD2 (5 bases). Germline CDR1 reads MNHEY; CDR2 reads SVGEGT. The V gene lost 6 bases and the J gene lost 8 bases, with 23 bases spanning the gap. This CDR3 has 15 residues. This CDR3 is CASRPPGGLSLKQYF. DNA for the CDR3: TGTGCCAGCAGACCGCCGGGCGGGCTTTCCTTGAAGCAGTACTTC.

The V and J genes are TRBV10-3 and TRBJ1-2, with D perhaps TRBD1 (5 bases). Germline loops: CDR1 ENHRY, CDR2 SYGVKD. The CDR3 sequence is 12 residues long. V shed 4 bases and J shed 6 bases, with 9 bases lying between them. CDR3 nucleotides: TGTGCCATCAGTGTAGGGGACCATGGCTACACCTTC. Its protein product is CAISVGDHGYTF.

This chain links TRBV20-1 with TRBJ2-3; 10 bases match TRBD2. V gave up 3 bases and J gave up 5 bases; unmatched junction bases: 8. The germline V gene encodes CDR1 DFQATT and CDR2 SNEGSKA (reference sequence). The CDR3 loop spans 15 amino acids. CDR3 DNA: TGCAGTGCTAGTCGGACTAGCGGAAGGGAAGATACGCAGTATTTT. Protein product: CSASRTSGREDTQYF.

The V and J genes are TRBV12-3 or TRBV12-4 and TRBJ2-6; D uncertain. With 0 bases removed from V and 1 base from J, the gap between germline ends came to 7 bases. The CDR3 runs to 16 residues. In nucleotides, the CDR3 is TGTGCCAGCAGTTTAGCAGGGAATTCTGGGGCCAACGTCCTGACTTTC. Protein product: CASSLAGNSGANVLTF.

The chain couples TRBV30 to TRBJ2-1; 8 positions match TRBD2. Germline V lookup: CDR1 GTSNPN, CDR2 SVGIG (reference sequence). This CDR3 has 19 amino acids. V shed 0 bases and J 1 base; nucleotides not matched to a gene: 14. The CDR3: CAWSVHRPRAGGSYNEQFF. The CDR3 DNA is TGTGCCTGGAGTGTACATCGACCGCGGGCGGGAGGTTCCTACAATGAGCAGTTCTTC.

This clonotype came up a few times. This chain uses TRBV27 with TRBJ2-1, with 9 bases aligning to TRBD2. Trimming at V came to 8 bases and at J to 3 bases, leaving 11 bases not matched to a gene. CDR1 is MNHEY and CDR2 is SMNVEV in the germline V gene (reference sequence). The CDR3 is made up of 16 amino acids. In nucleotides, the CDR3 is TGTGCCAGCCCTTATTCTAGCGGGAAGCTCTACAATGAGCAGTTCTTC. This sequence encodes CASPYSSGKLYNEQFF.

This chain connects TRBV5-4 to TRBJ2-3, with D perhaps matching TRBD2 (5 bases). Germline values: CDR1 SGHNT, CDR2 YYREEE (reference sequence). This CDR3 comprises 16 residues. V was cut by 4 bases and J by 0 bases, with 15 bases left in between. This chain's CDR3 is CASSPSREVSTDTQYF. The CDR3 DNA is TGTGCCAGCAGCCCCTCGAGGGAAGTGAGCACAGATACGCAGTATTTT. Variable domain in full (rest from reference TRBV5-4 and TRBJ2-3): ETGVTQSPTHLIKTRGQQVTLRCSSQSGHNTVSWYQQALGQGPQFIFQYYREEENGRGNFPPRFSGLQFPNYSSELNVNALELDDSALYLCASSPSREVSTDTQYFGPGTRLTVL.

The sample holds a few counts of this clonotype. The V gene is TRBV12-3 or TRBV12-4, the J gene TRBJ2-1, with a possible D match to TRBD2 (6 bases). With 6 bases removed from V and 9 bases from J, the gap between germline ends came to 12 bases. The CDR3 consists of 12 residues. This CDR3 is CASSLGEVEQFF. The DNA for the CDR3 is TGTGCCAGCAGCCTAGGGGAGGTTGAGCAGTTCTTC.